These T cell receptor beta chains were read from a single sample in a study of neoadjuvant anti-PD-1 for oral cavity cancer. Libraries were prepared by immunoSEQ multiplex PCR; TCRdb keeps only in-frame clonotypes and omits some of them. The table records some 14,000 clones, 60% to 70% of them present only once. The material sequenced was PBMCs, taken before nivolumab (anti-PD-1) treatment. These receptor sequences come from a person between 40 and 85 years old with oral cavity squamous cell carcinoma. CDR3s include the opening cysteine and the closing phenylalanine or tryptophan. The order of the fields is D gene, clone size, V gene, J gene, CDR3 protein, CDR3 DNA. A D gene is named only where the DNA matches it firmly. Rows may omit the clone size; those that give it use once, few, many or a size class.

-	-	TRBV5-6	TRBJ2-5	CASSLGHRWETQYF	TGTGCCAGCAGCTTGGGACACCGATGGGAGACCCAGTACTTC
TRBD2	-	TRBV19	TRBJ2-1	CASSIDVPRLAANNEQFF	TGTGCCAGTAGTATAGACGTCCCGAGACTAGCGGCAAACAATGAGCAGTTCTTC
TRBD1	-	TRBV9	TRBJ1-1	CASSPRGGGRNTEAFF	TGTGCCAGCAGCCCCCGGGGAGGGGGCCGGAACACTGAAGCTTTCTTT
TRBD2	few	TRBV6-1	TRBJ2-7	CASSEQGRTSDF	TGTGCCAGCAGTGAACAGGGACGGACTAGCGACTTC
-	-	TRBV5-6	TRBJ1-4	CASSLVGGAGEKLFF	TGTGCCAGCAGCTTGGTGGGAGGGGCCGGTGAAAAACTGTTTTTT
-	-	TRBV29-1	TRBJ1-1	CSVLAPQGYTEAFF	TGCAGCGTTCTTGCCCCACAGGGATACACTGAAGCTTTCTTT
-	once	TRBV7-9	TRBJ2-5	CASSLNEGGRRETQYF	TGTGCCAGCAGCTTAAACGAAGGGGGGAGGAGGGAGACCCAGTACTTC
TRBD1	few	TRBV27	TRBJ1-1	CASSFLGQGVGTEAFF	TGTGCCAGCAGTTTCCTTGGACAGGGGGTTGGTACTGAAGCTTTCTTT
TRBD2	-	TRBV6-6	TRBJ2-1	CASSPGGAVDNEQFF	TGTGCCAGCAGTCCCGGGGGGGCCGTTGACAATGAGCAGTTCTTC
-	-	TRBV27	TRBJ2-6	CASRTGSGANVLTF	TGTGCCAGCAGAACAGGGTCTGGGGCCAACGTCCTGACTTTC
-	few	TRBV28	TRBJ1-1	CASKGWGNTEAFF	TGTGCCAGCAAGGGTTGGGGGAACACTGAAGCTTTCTTT
TRBD1	-	TRBV2	TRBJ1-2	CASKLTGGNYGYTF	TGTGCCAGCAAGCTGACAGGGGGCAACTATGGCTACACCTTC
-	few	TRBV11-2	TRBJ1-2	CASSLGAGDRHTF	TGTGCCAGCAGCTTAGGGGCCGGGGATCGGCACACTTTC
TRBD2	-	TRBV5-4	TRBJ2-7	CASTQGGTSYEQYF	TGTGCCAGCACCCAGGGAGGGACTTCCTACGAGCAGTACTTC
TRBD2	-	TRBV28	TRBJ2-7	CASRTGTSQSEQYF	TGTGCCAGCAGAACCGGGACTAGCCAATCCGAGCAGTACTTC
-	-	TRBV5-4	TRBJ2-5	CASSLVDVPETQYF	TGTGCCAGCAGCTTGGTGGATGTCCCAGAGACCCAGTACTTC
-	-	TRBV2	TRBJ2-5	CASPFGGSQYF	TGTGCCTCCCCATTTGGGGGGTCCCAGTACTTC
TRBD1	-	TRBV19	TRBJ2-1	CASSIVRGPYNEQFF	TGTGCCAGTAGTATTGTAAGGGGGCCCTACAATGAGCAGTTCTTC
-	-	TRBV30	TRBJ2-5	CAWSVPNRQETQYF	TGTGCCTGGAGTGTACCCAACAGGCAAGAGACCCAGTACTTC
TRBD2	-	TRBV11-2	TRBJ2-2	CASSFSGRATGELFF	TGTGCCAGCAGCTTTAGCGGGAGGGCAACCGGGGAGCTGTTTTTT
-	few	TRBV2	TRBJ2-4	CASRYENIQYF	TGTGCCAGCAGGTACGAAAACATTCAGTACTTC
TRBD1	-	TRBV11-1	TRBJ1-2	CASSVDRGTYGYTF	TGTGCCAGCAGCGTGGACAGGGGGACCTATGGCTACACCTTC
-	few	TRBV19	TRBJ2-1	CASSLDRAAPNEQFF	TGTGCCAGTAGTCTAGACCGGGCCGCACCTAATGAGCAGTTCTTC
-	-	TRBV19	TRBJ1-2	CASSIDIGTSWAGYTF	TGTGCCAGTAGTATAGACATCGGGACTTCCTGGGCTGGCTACACCTTC
-	few	TRBV5-1	TRBJ1-1	CASGEQPWGNTEAFF	TGCGCCAGCGGGGAACAGCCTTGGGGGAACACTGAAGCTTTCTTT
-	-	TRBV7-8	TRBJ1-5	CASSLLRDSNQPQHF	TGTGCCAGCAGCTTATTGCGAGACAGCAATCAGCCCCAGCATTTT
TRBD2	few	TRBV6-1	TRBJ2-3	CATLAGGHYF	TGTGCCACCCTAGCGGGGGGGCACTATTTT
TRBD2	-	TRBV19	TRBJ2-7	CASTPSGIPHEQYF	TGTGCCAGTACCCCTAGCGGGATCCCCCACGAGCAGTACTTC
TRBD2	-	TRBV11-2	TRBJ2-1	CASSFGLAGGLSSYNEQFF	TGTGCCAGCAGCTTCGGACTAGCGGGAGGGCTTAGCTCCTACAATGAGCAGTTCTTC
-	-	TRBV5-6	TRBJ1-5	CASSLPGGGGNQPQHF	TGTGCCAGCAGCTTACCGGGGGGGGGCGGCAATCAGCCCCAGCATTTT
-	-	TRBV2	TRBJ1-1	CASRMGGLEAFF	TGTGCCAGCAGAATGGGGGGTCTCGAAGCTTTCTTT
-	-	TRBV27	TRBJ2-7	CASSLSRGGSYEQYF	TGTGCCAGCAGTTTATCGAGGGGGGGATCCTACGAGCAGTACTTC
-	-	TRBV10-2	TRBJ2-1	CASSEFVSGVSYNEQFF	TGCGCCAGCAGTGAGTTCGTTAGCGGCGTCTCTTACAATGAGCAGTTCTTC
-	-	TRBV9	TRBJ1-5	CASSASADQPQHF	TGTGCCAGCAGCGCCTCTGCGGATCAGCCCCAGCATTTT
TRBD2	few	TRBV10-2	TRBJ2-5	CASSDSSGTSGKETQYF	TGCGCCAGCAGTGATTCCTCCGGGACTAGCGGGAAGGAGACCCAGTACTTC
-	-	TRBV7-6	TRBJ1-1	CASSKGRLTEAFF	TGTGCCAGCAGTAAAGGGAGACTCACTGAAGCTTTCTTT
-	few	TRBV6-1	TRBJ1-3	CASGPLPSGNTIYF	TGTGCCAGCGGTCCTCTACCCTCTGGAAACACCATATATTTT
-	-	TRBV2	TRBJ2-1	CASSPTTGDDEQFF	TGTGCCAGCAGCCCTACGACCGGTGACGATGAGCAGTTCTTC
TRBD1	-	TRBV15	TRBJ1-5	CATSGTGLVRDRNQPQHF	TGTGCCACCAGCGGGACAGGGTTAGTTCGGGATCGCAATCAGCCCCAGCATTTT
-	-	TRBV19	TRBJ1-2	CASSIGPSPGYGYTF	TGTGCCAGTAGTATAGGGCCGAGCCCAGGCTATGGCTACACCTTC
TRBD1	-	TRBV14	TRBJ2-7	CASSQEIPGQALDEQYF	TGTGCCAGCAGCCAAGAAATCCCGGGACAGGCACTAGACGAGCAGTACTTC
TRBD1	-	TRBV6-5	TRBJ1-1	CASTTQGVWTEAFF	TGTGCCAGCACCACACAGGGGGTTTGGACTGAAGCTTTCTTT
TRBD2	few	TRBV27	TRBJ2-3	CASSDSGRATDTQYF	TGTGCCAGCAGTGATAGCGGGAGGGCCACAGATACGCAGTATTTT
-	few	TRBV29-1	TRBJ1-1	CSVEEIQAFF	TGCAGCGTTGAAGAGATCCAAGCTTTCTTT